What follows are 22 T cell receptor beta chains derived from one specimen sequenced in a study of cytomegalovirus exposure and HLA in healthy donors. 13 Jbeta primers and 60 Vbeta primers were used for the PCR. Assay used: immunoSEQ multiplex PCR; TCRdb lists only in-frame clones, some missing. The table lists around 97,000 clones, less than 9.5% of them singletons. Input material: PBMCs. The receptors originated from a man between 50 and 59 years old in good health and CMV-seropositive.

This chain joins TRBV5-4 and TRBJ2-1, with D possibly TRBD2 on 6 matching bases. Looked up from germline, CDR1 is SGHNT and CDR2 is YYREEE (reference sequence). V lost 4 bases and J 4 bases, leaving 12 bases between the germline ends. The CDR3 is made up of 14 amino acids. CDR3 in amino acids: CASSRAGSYNEQFF. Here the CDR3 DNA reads TGTGCCAGCAGCCGTGCGGGGTCTTACAATGAGCAGTTCTTC.

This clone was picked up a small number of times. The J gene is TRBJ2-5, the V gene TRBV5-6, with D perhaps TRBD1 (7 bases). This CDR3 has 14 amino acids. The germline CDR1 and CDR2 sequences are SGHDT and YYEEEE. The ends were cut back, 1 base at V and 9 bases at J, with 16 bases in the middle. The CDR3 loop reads CASSLPDRDSPQYF. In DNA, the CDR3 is TGTGCCAGCAGCTTGCCTGACAGGGACTCTCCCCAGTACTTC.

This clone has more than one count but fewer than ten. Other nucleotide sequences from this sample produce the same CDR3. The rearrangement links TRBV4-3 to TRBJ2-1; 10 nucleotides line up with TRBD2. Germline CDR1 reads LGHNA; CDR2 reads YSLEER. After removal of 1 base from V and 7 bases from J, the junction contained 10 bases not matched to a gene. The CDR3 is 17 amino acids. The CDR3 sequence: CASSQGLAGEVRNEQFF. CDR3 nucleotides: TGCGCCAGCAGCCAAGGGCTAGCGGGAGAAGTCCGGAATGAGCAGTTCTTC.

CDR3 in DNA: TGTGCCTGGAGTCCCCTGGGCAGTGGCAATCAGCCCCAGCATTTT. Its protein product is CAWSPLGSGNQPQHF. The gene calls are TRBV30 and TRBJ1-5, with no clear D. This CDR3 region has 15 residues. The germline V gene encodes CDR1 GTSNPN and CDR2 SVGIG (reference sequence). With 2 bases removed from V and 2 bases from J, the gap between germline ends came to 13 bases.

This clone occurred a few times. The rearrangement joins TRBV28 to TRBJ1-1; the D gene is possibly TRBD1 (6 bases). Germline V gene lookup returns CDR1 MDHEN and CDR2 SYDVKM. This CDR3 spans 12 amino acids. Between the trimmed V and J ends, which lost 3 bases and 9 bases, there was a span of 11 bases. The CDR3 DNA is TGTGCCAGCAGTTTGGGGGCGCGGAAAGCTTTCTTT. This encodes CASSLGARKAFF.

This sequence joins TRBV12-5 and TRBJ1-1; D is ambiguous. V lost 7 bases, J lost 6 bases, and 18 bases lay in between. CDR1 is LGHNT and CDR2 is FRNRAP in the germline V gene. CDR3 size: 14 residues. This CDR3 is CASALPWGGSEAFF. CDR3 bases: TGTGCTAGTGCCCTCCCTTGGGGAGGCTCTGAAGCTTTCTTT.

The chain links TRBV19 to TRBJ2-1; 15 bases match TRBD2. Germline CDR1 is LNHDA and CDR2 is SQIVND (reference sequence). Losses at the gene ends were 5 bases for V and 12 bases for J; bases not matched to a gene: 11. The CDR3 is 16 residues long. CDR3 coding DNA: TGTGCCAGTAGTGGGATGGGACTAGCGGGAGGTTCGGGGCAGTTCTTC. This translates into CASSGMGLAGGSGQFF.

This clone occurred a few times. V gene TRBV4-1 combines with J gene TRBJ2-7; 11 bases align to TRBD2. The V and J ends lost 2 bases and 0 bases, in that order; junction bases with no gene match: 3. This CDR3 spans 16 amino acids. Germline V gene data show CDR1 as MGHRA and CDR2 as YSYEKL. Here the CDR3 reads CASSQSSGRPSYEQYF. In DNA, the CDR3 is TGCGCCAGCAGCCAATCTAGCGGGAGGCCCTCCTACGAGCAGTACTTC.

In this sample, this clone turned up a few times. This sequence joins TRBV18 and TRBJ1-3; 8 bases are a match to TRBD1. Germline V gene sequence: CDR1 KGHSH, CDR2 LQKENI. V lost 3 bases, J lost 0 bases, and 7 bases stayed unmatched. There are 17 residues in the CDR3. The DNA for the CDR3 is TGTGCCAGCTCACCGGACAGGGCAATCTCCTCTGGAAACACCATATATTTT. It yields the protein CASSPDRAISSGNTIYF.

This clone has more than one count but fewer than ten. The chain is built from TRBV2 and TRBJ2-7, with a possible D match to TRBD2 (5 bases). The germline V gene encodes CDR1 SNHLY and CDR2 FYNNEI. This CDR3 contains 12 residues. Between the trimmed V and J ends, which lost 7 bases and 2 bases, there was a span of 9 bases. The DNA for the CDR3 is TGTGCCAGCATGGGAGAGCCCTACGAGCAGTACTTC. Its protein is CASMGEPYEQYF.

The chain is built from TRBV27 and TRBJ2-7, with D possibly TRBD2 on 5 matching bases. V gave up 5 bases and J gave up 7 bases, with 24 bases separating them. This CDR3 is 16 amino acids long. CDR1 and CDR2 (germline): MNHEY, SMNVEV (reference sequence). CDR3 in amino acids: CASSVILAPELWEQYF. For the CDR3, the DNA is TGTGCCAGCAGTGTCATCCTAGCTCCGGAGTTGTGGGAGCAGTACTTC.

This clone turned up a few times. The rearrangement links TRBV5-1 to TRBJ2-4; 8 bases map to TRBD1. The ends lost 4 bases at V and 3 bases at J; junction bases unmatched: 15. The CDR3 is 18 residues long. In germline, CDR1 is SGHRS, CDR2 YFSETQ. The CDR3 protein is CASSLTTGDPTLKNIQYF. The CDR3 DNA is TGCGCCAGCAGCCTTACGACAGGGGACCCTACTCTCAAAAACATTCAGTACTTC.

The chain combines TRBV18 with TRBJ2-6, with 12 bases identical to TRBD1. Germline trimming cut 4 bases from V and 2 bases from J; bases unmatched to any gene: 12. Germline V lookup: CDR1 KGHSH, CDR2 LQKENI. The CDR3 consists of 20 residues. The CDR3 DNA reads TGTGCCAGCTCACGAGCCGGGACAGGGGGCTCTCATACTGGGGCCAACGTCCTGACTTTC. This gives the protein CASSRAGTGGSHTGANVLTF. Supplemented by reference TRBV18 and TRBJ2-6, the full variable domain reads NAGVMQNPRHLVRRRGQEARLRCSPMKGHSHVYWYRQLPEEGLKFMVYLQKENIIDESGMPKERFSAEFPKEGPSILRIQQVVRGDSAAYFCASSRAGTGGSHTGANVLTFGAGSRLTVL.

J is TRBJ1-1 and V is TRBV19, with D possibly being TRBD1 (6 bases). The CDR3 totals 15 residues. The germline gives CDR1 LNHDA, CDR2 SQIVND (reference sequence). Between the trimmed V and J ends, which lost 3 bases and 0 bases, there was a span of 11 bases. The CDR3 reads CASSIAGQLNTEAFF. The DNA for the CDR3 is TGTGCCAGTAGTATCGCAGGACAGCTGAACACTGAAGCTTTCTTT.

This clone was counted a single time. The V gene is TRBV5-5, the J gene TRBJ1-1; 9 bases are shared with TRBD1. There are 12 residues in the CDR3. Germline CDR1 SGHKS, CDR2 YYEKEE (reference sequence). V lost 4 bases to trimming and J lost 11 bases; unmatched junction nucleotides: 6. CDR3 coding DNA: TGTGCCAGCAGCGTAGGGACAGGGAATGCTTTCTTT. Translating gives CASSVGTGNAFF.

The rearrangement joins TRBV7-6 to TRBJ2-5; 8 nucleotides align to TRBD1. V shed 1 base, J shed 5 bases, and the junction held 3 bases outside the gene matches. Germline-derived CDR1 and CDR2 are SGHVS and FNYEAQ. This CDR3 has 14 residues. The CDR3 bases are TGTGCCAGCAGCTTAGTTACAGGGGGTGAGACCCAGTACTTC. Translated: CASSLVTGGETQYF.

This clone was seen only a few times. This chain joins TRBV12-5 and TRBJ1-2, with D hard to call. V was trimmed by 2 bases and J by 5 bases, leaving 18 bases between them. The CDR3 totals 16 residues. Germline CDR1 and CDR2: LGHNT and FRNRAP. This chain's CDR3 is CASGLIPPGNFYGYTF. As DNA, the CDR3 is TGTGCTAGTGGTTTGATCCCTCCGGGGAACTTTTATGGCTACACCTTC.

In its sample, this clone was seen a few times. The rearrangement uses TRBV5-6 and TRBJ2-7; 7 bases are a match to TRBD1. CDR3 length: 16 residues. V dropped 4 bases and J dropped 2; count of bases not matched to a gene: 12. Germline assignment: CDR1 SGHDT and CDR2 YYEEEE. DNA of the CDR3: TGTGCCAGCAGCAATCGACAATCAGGGACAGCCTACGAGCAGTACTTC. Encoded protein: CASSNRQSGTAYEQYF. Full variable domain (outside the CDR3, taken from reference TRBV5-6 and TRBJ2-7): DAGVTQSPTHLIKTRGQQVTLRCSPKSGHDTVSWYQQALGQGPQFIFQYYEEEERQRGNFPDRFSGHQFPNYSSELNVNALLLGDSALYLCASSNRQSGTAYEQYFGPGTRLTVT.

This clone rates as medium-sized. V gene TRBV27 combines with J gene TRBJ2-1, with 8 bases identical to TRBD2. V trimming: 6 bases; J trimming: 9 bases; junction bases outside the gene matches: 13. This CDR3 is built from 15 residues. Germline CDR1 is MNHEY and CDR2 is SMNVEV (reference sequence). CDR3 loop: CASSSLADGVSEQFF. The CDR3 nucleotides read TGTGCCAGCAGCTCACTAGCGGACGGAGTGAGTGAGCAGTTCTTC.

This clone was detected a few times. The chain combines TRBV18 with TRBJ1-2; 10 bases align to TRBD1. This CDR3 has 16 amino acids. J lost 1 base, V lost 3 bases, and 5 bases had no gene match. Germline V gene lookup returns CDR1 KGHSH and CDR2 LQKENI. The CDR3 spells CASSPTRTGGNYGYTF. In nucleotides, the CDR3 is TGTGCCAGCTCACCGACTAGGACAGGGGGTAACTATGGCTACACCTTC.

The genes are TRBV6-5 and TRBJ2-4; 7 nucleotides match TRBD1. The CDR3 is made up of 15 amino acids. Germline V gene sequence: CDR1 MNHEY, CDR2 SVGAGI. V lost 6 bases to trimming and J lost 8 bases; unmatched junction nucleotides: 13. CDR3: CASRRLDRARDIQYF. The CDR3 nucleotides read TGTGCCAGCAGGCGGCTCGACAGGGCTAGAGACATTCAGTACTTC.

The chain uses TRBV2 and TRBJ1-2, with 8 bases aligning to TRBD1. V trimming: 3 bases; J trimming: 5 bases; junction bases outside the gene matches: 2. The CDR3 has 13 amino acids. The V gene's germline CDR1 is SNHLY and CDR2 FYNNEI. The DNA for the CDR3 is TGTGCCAGCAGTGACGGACAGGGATATGGCTACACCTTC. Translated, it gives CASSDGQGYGYTF.